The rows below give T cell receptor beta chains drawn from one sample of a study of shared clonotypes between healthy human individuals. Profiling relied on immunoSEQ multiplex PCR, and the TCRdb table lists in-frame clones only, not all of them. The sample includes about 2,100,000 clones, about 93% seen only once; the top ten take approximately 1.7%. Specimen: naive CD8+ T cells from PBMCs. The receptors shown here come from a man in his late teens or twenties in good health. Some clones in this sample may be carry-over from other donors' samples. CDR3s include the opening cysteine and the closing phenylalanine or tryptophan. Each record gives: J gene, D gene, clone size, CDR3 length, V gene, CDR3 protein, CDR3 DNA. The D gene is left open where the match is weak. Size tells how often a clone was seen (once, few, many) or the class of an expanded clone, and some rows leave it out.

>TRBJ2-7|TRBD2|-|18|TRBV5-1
CASSLLASGLAGAYEQYF
TGCGCCAGCAGCTTGCTGGCCTCGGGGCTAGCGGGAGCATACGAGCAGTACTTC
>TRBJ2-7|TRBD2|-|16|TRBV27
CASSSYGASGHYEQYF
TGTGCCAGCAGTTCCTATGGGGCTAGCGGACACTACGAGCAGTACTTC
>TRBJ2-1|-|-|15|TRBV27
CASSLSFLAIGEQFF
TGTGCCAGCAGCCTCTCGTTTTTGGCTATTGGTGAGCAGTTCTTC
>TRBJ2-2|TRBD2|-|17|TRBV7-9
CASSSGTSGRGTGELFF
TGTGCCAGCAGCTCCGGGACTAGCGGGAGGGGGACCGGGGAGCTGTTTTTT
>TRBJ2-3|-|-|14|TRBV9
CASSSWGFTDTQYF
TGTGCCAGCAGCTCCTGGGGGTTCACAGATACGCAGTATTTT
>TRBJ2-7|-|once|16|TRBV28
CASSPRPKVRAYEQYF
TGTGCCAGCAGTCCCCGACCGAAGGTACGTGCCTACGAGCAGTACTTC
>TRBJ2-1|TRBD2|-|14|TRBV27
CASSATSGGDEQFF
TGTGCCAGCAGTGCGACTAGCGGTGGGGATGAGCAGTTCTTC
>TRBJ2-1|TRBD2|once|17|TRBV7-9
CASSQITSGATHNEQFF
TGTGCCAGCAGCCAGATTACTAGCGGGGCGACACACAATGAGCAGTTCTTC
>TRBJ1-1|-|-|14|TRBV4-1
CASSPTGMNTEAFF
TGCGCCAGCAGCCCGACCGGCATGAACACTGAAGCTTTCTTT
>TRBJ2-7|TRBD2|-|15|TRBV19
CASSISSGSSYEQYF
TGTGCCAGTAGTATTAGTAGCGGGAGCTCCTACGAGCAGTACTTC
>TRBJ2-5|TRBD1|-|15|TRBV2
CASRDRDRVQETQYF
TGTGCCAGCAGGGACCGGGACAGGGTACAAGAGACCCAGTACTTC
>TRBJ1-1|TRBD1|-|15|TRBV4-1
CASSRGKGRGTEAFF
TGCGCCAGCTCCAGGGGGAAGGGGCGAGGCACTGAAGCTTTCTTT
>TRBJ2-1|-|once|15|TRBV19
CASSAGPSSYNEQFF
TGTGCCAGTAGTGCGGGGCCTAGCTCCTACAATGAGCAGTTCTTC
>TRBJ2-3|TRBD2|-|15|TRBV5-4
CASSLGQGGTDTQYF
TGTGCCAGCAGTCTGGGGCAGGGAGGGACAGATACGCAGTATTTT
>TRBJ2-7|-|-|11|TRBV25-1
CASSGGYEQYF
TGTGCCAGCAGTGGCGGGTACGAGCAGTACTTC
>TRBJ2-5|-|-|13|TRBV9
CASSVATGGAQYF
TGTGCCAGCAGCGTAGCTACAGGGGGGGCCCAGTACTTC
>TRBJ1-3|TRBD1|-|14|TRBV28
CATVGTGVGNTIYF
TGTGCCACCGTAGGGACAGGGGTCGGAAACACCATATATTTT
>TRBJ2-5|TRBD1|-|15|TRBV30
CAWSFGDRVEETQYF
TGTGCCTGGAGTTTTGGTGACAGGGTTGAGGAGACCCAGTACTTC
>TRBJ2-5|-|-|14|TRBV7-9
CASRHTRGGETQYF
TGTGCCAGCAGACACACCAGGGGCGGGGAGACCCAGTACTTC
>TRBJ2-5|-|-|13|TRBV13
CASSVGGQETQYF
TGTGCGAGCAGCGTCGGCGGTCAAGAGACCCAGTACTTC
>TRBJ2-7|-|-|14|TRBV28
CASCRTSSSYEQYF
TGTGCCAGCTGTCGAACGTCTAGCTCCTACGAGCAGTACTTC
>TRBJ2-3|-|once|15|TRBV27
CASSLSPDHTDTQYF
TGTGCCAGCAGTTTATCCCCCGATCACACAGATACGCAGTATTTT
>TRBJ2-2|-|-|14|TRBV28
CASSLTGNTGELFF
TGTGCCAGCAGTTTGACAGGCAACACCGGGGAGCTGTTTTTT